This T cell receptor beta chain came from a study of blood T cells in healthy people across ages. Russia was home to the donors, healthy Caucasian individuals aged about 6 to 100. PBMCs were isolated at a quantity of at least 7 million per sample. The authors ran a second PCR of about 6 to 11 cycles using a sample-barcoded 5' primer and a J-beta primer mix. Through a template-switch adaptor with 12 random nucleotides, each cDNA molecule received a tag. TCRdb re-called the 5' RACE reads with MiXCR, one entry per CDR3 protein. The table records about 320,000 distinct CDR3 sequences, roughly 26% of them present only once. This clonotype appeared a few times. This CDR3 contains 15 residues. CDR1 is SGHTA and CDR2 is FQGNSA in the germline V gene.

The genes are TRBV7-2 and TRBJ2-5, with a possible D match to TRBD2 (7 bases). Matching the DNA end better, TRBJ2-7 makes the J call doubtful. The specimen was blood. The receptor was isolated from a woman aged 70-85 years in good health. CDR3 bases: TGTGCCAGCAGCGAAGGGGGGGGAGGTGGCTACGAGCAGTACTTC. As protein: CASSEGGGGGYEQYF.